This TCR beta chain was captured by sequencing in a study of shared clonotypes between healthy human individuals. Points from the study as a whole: Among non-shared clonotypes, generation probabilities were lower than among those shared by all four donors. Only blood was sampled; tissue repertoires likely differ. Estimated richness values were generally larger in naive subsets than in memory subsets.

On this clone: What it binds is unknown.

Splitting of CD4+ cells produced CD45RA+ naive and CD45RA-negative memory subsets. Assay: immunoSEQ multiplex PCR; the TCRdb copy retains only in-frame clones and omits some. This repertoire shows roughly 760,000 clones, 74% found once; its top ten account for over 1.5%. This CDR3 has 13 amino acids. Germline-derived CDR1 and CDR2 are SNHLY and FYNNEI. Between the trimmed V and J ends, which lost 5 bases and 4 bases, there was a span of 11 bases. The receptor comes from a woman aged 25-40 years in good health. The material sequenced was memory CD4+ T cells sorted from blood. Subset of the sample: CD45RA-negative fraction. This rearrangement joins TRBV2 to TRBJ2-5; D is undetermined. CDR3 nucleotide sequence: TGTGCCAGCAGTTCGGATGTTTCAGAGACCCAGTACTTC. This translates into CASSSDVSETQYF.